The rows below give T cell receptor beta chains drawn from one sample of a study of human CD4 T cells and Enterobacteriaceae. Method: immunoSEQ multiplex PCR; TCRdb's copy keeps in-frame clones and lacks some. This sample has approximately 26,000 clones; around 80% occur once, and the top ten carry around 1%. Material for sequencing was memory CD4+ T cells from blood. The origin of the receptors is a human donor in good health. CDR3s include the opening cysteine and the closing phenylalanine or tryptophan. A D gene is named only where the DNA matches it firmly. Only some rows state a clone size, as once, few, many or a class for expanded clones.

>TRBV30|.|TRBD1|TRBJ2-1
CAWSVGTGKNEQFF
TGTGCCTGGAGTGTAGGGACAGGGAAAAATGAGCAGTTCTTC
>TRBV9|.|TRBD1|TRBJ2-6
CASTRTGPGANVLTF
TGTGCCAGCACCCGGACAGGGCCTGGGGCCAACGTCCTGACTTTC
>TRBV4-1|.|.|TRBJ2-7
CASSQVDFVGGTYEQYF
TGCGCCAGCAGCCAAGTAGACTTCGTCGGGGGAACCTACGAGCAGTACTTC
>TRBV5-4|.|.|TRBJ2-1
CASSLGLPYNEQFF
TGTGCCAGCAGCTTGGGACTACCCTACAATGAGCAGTTCTTC
>TRBV28|.|TRBD1|TRBJ2-1
CASSLSGQGGHYNEQFF
TGTGCCAGCAGTTTATCCGGACAGGGGGGACACTACAATGAGCAGTTCTTC
>TRBV7-3|.|.|TRBJ2-1
CASSLYLNEQFF
TGTGCCAGCAGCCTTTACCTCAATGAGCAGTTCTTC
>TRBV5-1|.|.|TRBJ1-4
CASSLETGTGYEKLFF
TGCGCCAGCAGCTTGGAAACAGGGACGGGGTATGAAAAACTGTTTTTT
>TRBV5-6|.|.|TRBJ2-1
CASSLDRSYNEQFF
TGTGCCAGCAGCCTTGACAGAAGCTACAATGAGCAGTTCTTC
>TRBV29-1|.|.|TRBJ2-3
CSATPASTDTQYF
TGCAGCGCCACACCGGCGAGCACAGATACGCAGTATTTT
>TRBV6-5|few|.|TRBJ2-1
CASSQQQIYNEQFF
TGTGCCAGCAGTCAGCAGCAGATCTACAATGAGCAGTTCTTC
>TRBV29-1|few|.|TRBJ1-4
CSAMDNEKLFF
TGCAGCGCCATGGATAATGAAAAACTGTTTTTT
>TRBV7-8|.|.|TRBJ1-4
CASRAGRGLREKLFF
TGTGCCAGCAGAGCCGGACGGGGGCTTCGAGAAAAACTGTTTTTT
>TRBV14|.|.|TRBJ1-3
CASSQGRSGNTIYF
TGTGCCAGCAGCCAGGGCCGGTCTGGAAACACCATATATTTT
>TRBV29-1|.|.|TRBJ2-5
CSVLGSGVQTQYF
TGCAGCGTTTTAGGATCGGGGGTGCAGACCCAGTACTTC
>TRBV5-1|.|.|TRBJ2-5
CASSLVQGRETQYF
TGCGCCAGCAGCTTGGTACAGGGCCGGGAGACCCAGTACTTC
>TRBV6-1|.|TRBD1|TRBJ2-7
CASNSRDRVTYEQYF
TGTGCCAGCAATTCCCGGGACAGGGTTACCTACGAGCAGTACTTC
>TRBV19|.|.|TRBJ2-7
CASSTRTGSPDEQYF
TGTGCCAGTAGTACAAGGACTGGTTCACCGGACGAGCAGTACTTC
>TRBV5-6|.|.|TRBJ2-3
CASSPGTYTDTQYF
TGTGCCAGCAGCCCCGGGACTTACACAGATACGCAGTATTTT
>TRBV5-4|.|TRBD2|TRBJ2-3
CASSLGTSYTDTQYF
TGTGCCAGCAGCTTAGGGACTAGCTACACAGATACGCAGTATTTT
>TRBV18|few|.|TRBJ2-1
CASWQGKGYNEQFF
TGTGCCAGCTGGCAGGGTAAGGGCTACAATGAGCAGTTCTTC
>TRBV5-6|.|TRBD1|TRBJ2-7
CASSGTGSSYEQYF
TGTGCCAGCAGCGGGACAGGGAGTTCCTACGAGCAGTACTTC
>TRBV9|.|TRBD2|TRBJ2-2
CASSGVAGNTGELFF
TGTGCCAGCAGCGGGGTAGCGGGGAACACCGGGGAGCTGTTTTTT
>TRBV6-1|few|TRBD1|TRBJ2-3
CASRDRADTQYF
TGTGCCAGCAGGGACAGGGCAGATACGCAGTATTTT
>TRBV7-9|.|.|TRBJ1-1
CASSQGGNTEAFF
TGTGCCAGCAGCCAGGGTGGGAACACTGAAGCTTTCTTT
>TRBV19|.|.|TRBJ1-1
CASSNWQANTEAFF
TGTGCCAGTAGTAATTGGCAGGCGAACACTGAAGCTTTCTTT
>TRBV5-1|.|.|TRBJ2-3
CASSLEGGAGDTQYF
TGCGCCAGCAGCTTGGAAGGGGGAGCGGGGGATACGCAGTATTTT
>TRBV9|.|.|TRBJ2-2
CASSVLPVAAGGGTGELFF
TGTGCCAGCAGCGTCCTCCCGGTAGCGGCCGGGGGTGGCACCGGGGAGCTGTTTTTT
>TRBV6-1|.|TRBD1|TRBJ2-7
CASRRRDSSYEQYF
TGTGCCAGTCGCCGTCGGGACAGCTCCTACGAGCAGTACTTC
>TRBV10-1|.|.|TRBJ2-1
CASSDPNDEQFF
TGCGCCAGCAGTGACCCAAACGATGAGCAGTTCTTC
>TRBV11-2|.|.|TRBJ2-3
CASSLGTSWDTQYF
TGTGCCAGCAGCTTAGGAACCTCTTGGGATACGCAGTATTTT
>TRBV19|.|.|TRBJ2-7
CASSILAGKGYEQYF
TGTGCCAGTAGTATATTGGCAGGGAAAGGCTACGAGCAGTACTTC
>TRBV5-1|.|.|TRBJ1-4
CASSLMVRGTNEKLFF
TGCGCCAGCAGCTTGATGGTTAGGGGAACTAATGAAAAACTGTTTTTT
>TRBV19|few|TRBD2|TRBJ2-7
CASCRAGLADPPGDSYEQYF
TGTGCCAGTTGTCGCGCGGGGCTAGCGGACCCCCCGGGGGACTCCTACGAGCAGTACTTC
>TRBV28|.|TRBD1|TRBJ1-2
CASSLSAGGIYGYTF
TGTGCCAGCAGTTTATCGGCAGGGGGCATCTATGGCTACACCTTC
>TRBV7-9|.|TRBD1|TRBJ1-4
CASSLPATGGEKLFF
TGTGCCAGCAGCTTACCCGCCACAGGGGGAGAAAAACTGTTTTTT
>TRBV5-1|.|.|TRBJ2-7
CASSLVGPGEQYF
TGCGCCAGCAGCTTAGTGGGGCCTGGCGAGCAGTACTTC
>TRBV11-1|.|.|TRBJ2-1
CASSLAGGPYNEQFF
TGTGCCAGCAGCTTAGCGGGAGGCCCCTACAATGAGCAGTTCTTC